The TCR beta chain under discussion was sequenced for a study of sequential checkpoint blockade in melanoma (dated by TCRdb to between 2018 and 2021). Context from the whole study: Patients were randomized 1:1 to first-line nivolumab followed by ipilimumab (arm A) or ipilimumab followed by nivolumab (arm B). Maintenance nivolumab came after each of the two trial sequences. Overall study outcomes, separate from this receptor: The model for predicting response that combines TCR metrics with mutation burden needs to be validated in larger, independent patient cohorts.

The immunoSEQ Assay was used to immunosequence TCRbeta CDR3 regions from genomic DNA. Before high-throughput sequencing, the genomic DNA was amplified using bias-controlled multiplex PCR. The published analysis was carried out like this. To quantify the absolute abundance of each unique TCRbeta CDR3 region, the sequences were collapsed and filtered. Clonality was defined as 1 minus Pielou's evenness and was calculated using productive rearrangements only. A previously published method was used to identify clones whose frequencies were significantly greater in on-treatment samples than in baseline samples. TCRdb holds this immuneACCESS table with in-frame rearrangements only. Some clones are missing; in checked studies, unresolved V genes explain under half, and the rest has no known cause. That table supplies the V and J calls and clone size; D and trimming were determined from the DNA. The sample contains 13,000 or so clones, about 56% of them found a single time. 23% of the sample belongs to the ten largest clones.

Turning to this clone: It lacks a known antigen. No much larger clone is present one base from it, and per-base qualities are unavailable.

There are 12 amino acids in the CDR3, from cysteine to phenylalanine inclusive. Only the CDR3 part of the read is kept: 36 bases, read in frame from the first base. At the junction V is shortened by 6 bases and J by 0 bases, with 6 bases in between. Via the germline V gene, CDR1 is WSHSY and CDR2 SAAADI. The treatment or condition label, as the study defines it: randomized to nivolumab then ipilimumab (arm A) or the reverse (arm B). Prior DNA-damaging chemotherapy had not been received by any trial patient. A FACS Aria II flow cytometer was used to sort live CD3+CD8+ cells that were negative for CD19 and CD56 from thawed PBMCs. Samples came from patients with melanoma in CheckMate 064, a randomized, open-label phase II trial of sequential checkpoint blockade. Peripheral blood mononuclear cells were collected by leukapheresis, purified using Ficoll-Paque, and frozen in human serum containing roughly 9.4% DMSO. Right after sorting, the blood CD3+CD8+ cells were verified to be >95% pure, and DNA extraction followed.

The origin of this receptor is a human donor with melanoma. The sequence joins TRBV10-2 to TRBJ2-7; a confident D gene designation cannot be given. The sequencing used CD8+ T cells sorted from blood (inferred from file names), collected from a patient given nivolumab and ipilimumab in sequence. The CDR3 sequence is CASSDSSYEQYF. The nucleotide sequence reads TGCGCCAGCAGCGATAGCTCCTACGAGCAGTACTTC.